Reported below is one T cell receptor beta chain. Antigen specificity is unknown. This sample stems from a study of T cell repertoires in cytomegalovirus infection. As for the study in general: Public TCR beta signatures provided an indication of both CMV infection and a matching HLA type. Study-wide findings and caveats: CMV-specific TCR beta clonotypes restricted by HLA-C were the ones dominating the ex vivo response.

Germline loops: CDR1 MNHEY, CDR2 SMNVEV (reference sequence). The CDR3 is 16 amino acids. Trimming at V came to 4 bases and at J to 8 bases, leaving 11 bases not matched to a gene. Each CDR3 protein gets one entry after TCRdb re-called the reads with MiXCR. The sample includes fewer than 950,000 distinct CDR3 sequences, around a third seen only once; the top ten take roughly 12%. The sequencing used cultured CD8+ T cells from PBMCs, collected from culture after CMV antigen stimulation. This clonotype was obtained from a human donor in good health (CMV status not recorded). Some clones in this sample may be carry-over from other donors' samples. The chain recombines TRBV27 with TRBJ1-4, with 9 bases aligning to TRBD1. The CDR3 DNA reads TGTGCCAGCAGTTCAGACACAGGGGGCATCGGAGAAAAACTGTTTTTT. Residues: CASSSDTGGIGEKLFF.